The 11 T cell receptor beta chains below were found in one sample sequenced in a study of regulatory T cells in long-lasting Graves disease. CDR3-region Arm-PCR and iRepertoire HTBI primers produced the TCR beta libraries. TCRdb reprocessed the multiplex PCR reads via MiXCR and lists one record per CDR3 protein. The repertoire has about 620,000 distinct CDR3 sequences, roughly 15% of them found once; the top ten carry 15% to 20%. Time point denoted: newly diagnosed GD, antithyroid drugs for less than 3 months. TCR sequences were obtained from RNA taken from PBMCs. In addition, the sample was reused for a study of T cells in Graves' hyperthyroidism and ophthalmopathy.

Sequencing used peripheral blood mononuclear cells (PBMCs), obtained at new diagnosis, from a patient treated with antithyroid drugs. The receptors were gathered from a woman between 25 and 40 years old with Graves disease.

This chain joins TRBV30 and TRBJ1-4; the match to TRBD1 covers 7 bases. This CDR3 is 14 amino acids long. Germline V gene data show CDR1 as GTSNPN and CDR2 as SVGIG (reference sequence). With 0 bases clipped from V and 6 bases from J, the junction kept 4 bases outside the gene matches. CDR3 in amino acids: CAWSVGTVDEKLFF. The CDR3 region has the DNA TGTGCCTGGAGTGTCGGGACAGTCGATGAAAAACTGTTTTTT.

This chain uses TRBV30 with TRBJ1-1; perhaps TRBD1 as D (6 bases). Trimming removed 2 bases from V and 9 bases from J, with 10 bases in between. CDR3 length: 11 amino acids. The V gene's germline CDR1 is GTSNPN and CDR2 SVGIG (reference sequence). This CDR3 reads CAWSIGGQAFF. In DNA, the CDR3 is TGTGCCTGGAGTATCGGGGGGCAAGCTTTCTTT.

The CDR3 loop reads CATQYGTSGSPRGLFF. As DNA, the CDR3 is TGTGCCACCCAATACGGGACTAGCGGGAGTCCGAGGGGGCTGTTTTTT. The rearrangement links TRBV15 to TRBJ2-2; 14 bases are shared with TRBD2. The germline CDR1 and CDR2 sequences are LNHNV and YYDKDF (reference sequence). After removal of 8 bases from V and 13 bases from J, the junction contained 15 bases not matched to a gene. CDR3 length: 16 amino acids.

This clonotype was recorded only once. A read error is possible here, since a much larger clone lies one base away. The chain is built from TRBV2 and TRBJ1-1; weak D call: TRBD1 (5 bases). The CDR3 is 13 amino acids. Germline assignment: CDR1 SNHLY and CDR2 FYNNEI. The CDR3 here is CPSSVRGGTEAFF. CDR3 coding DNA: TGTCCCAGCAGTGTACGGGGGGGTACTGAAGCTTTCTTT. Full variable domain (missing parts from reference TRBV2 and TRBJ1-1): EPEVTQTPSHQVTQMGQEVILRCVPISNHLYFYWYRQILGQKVEFLVSFYNNEISEKSEIFDDQFSVERPDGSNFTLKIRSTKLEDSAMYFCPSSVRGGTEAFFGQGTRLTVV.

The chain is built from TRBV20-1 and TRBJ2-7; no clear D gene. The CDR3 length is 13 residues. The V gene lost 1 base and the J gene lost 4 bases, with 11 bases spanning the gap. Germline assignment: CDR1 DFQATT and CDR2 SNEGSKA (reference sequence). The CDR3 sequence is CSARGVPRYEQYF. CDR3 coding DNA: TGCAGTGCTAGAGGGGTCCCCCGGTACGAGCAGTACTTC.

The V gene is TRBV9, the J gene TRBJ2-3; 9 nucleotides align to TRBD2. The CDR3 has 17 amino acids. Germline V gene data show CDR1 as SGDLS and CDR2 as YYNGEE. V was pared by 4 bases and J by 2 bases, with 11 bases of the junction left unmatched. The CDR3 reads CASSLRQGGGVTDTQYF. The CDR3 nucleotides are TGTGCCAGCAGCCTCCGGCAGGGCGGGGGGGTCACAGATACGCAGTATTTT.

On this clonotype: The junction departs from germline at one end; a sequencing error may be responsible. This chain joins TRBV25-1 and TRBJ2-7; 9 bases match TRBD2. CDR1 is MGHDK, CDR2 SYGVNS, per germline. This CDR3 is 13 amino acids long. The CDR3, as DNA: TGTGCCAGCAGTTCTAGCGGGAACCCCCAATTTCACTTC. Its translation is CASSSSGNPQFHF.

The V gene is TRBV3-1, the J gene TRBJ2-2, with D unresolved. The CDR3 contains 14 residues. Germline assignment: CDR1 LGHDT and CDR2 YNNKEL (reference sequence). Trimming took off 2 bases at V and 8 bases at J, with 12 bases between the two ends. CDR3 DNA sequence: TGTGCCAGCAGCCAACCTGGCGGTCAGGGGGAGCTGTTTTTT. This sequence encodes CASSQPGGQGELFF.

This clonotype was recorded many times. The chain is built from TRBV3-1 and TRBJ1-1, with unresolved D. Trimming shortened V by 4 bases and J by 1 base, and 13 bases separated the two germline ends. The CDR3 contains 15 residues. Germline assignment: CDR1 LGHDT and CDR2 YNNKEL (reference sequence). The CDR3 nucleotides are TGTGCCAGCAGCCCCCGGCAACCCAGGAACACTGAAGCTTTCTTT. Protein sequence: CASSPRQPRNTEAFF.

This clonotype was seen ten or more times. This chain joins TRBV28 and TRBJ2-5, with a possible D match to TRBD1 (5 bases). The CDR3 runs to 12 residues. CDR1 is MDHEN and CDR2 is SYDVKM in the germline V gene. V was pared by 4 bases and J by 5 bases, with 8 bases between. CDR3 amino acids: CASSWGTETQYF. CDR3 bases: TGTGCCAGCAGTTGGGGCACGGAGACCCAGTACTTC.

This clonotype was observed a few times. The chain employs TRBV12-3 or TRBV12-4 and TRBJ1-1, with TRBD1 matching 9 bases. This CDR3 comprises 16 residues. V gave up 6 bases and J gave up 5 bases; unmatched junction bases: 13. In DNA, the CDR3 is TGTGCCAGCAGCCCCCGCCAACAGGGGGCAGGGACTGAAGCTTTCTTT. Protein sequence: CASSPRQQGAGTEAFF.